The TCR beta chain under discussion was sequenced for a study of T cells after yellow fever vaccination. About the research overall: Low-cell-number fractions were prepared with SMART-Seq v4 Ultra Low Input.

Using its own MiXCR run on the 5' RACE reads, TCRdb lists one record per CDR3 protein. The data show some 390,000 distinct CDR3 sequences, roughly a sixth seen once. Regarding the study as a whole: Among primary-vaccination clones, most reappeared after the booster, at 95% to 96% for CD4 and approximately 90% for CD8.

V gave up 6 bases and J gave up 2 bases, with 17 bases separating them. This CDR3 region has 15 residues. Germline-derived CDR1 and CDR2 are MNHNS and SASEGT. This clonotype was counted many times. Its matching antigen is unknown. This chain joins TRBV6-1 and TRBJ2-7; D is undetermined. The sequences come from PBMCs, collected before the yellow fever booster vaccination. The source of this sequence is a man aged 18 to 29 who received the YFV17D yellow fever vaccine. CDR3 DNA sequence: TGTGCCAGCAGGATATTTAAGGGCTACCCCTACGAGCAGTACTTC. Its protein is CASRIFKGYPYEQYF.